This TCR beta chain was recovered during a study of chronic HIV infection and antiretroviral therapy. TCRdb itself ran the 5' RACE reads through MiXCR, one entry per CDR3 protein. The table has more than 25,000 distinct CDR3 sequences, over 7% seen once. This clonotype was recorded many times. The germline V gene encodes CDR1 SGHTA and CDR2 FQGNSA. The CDR3 has 14 amino acids. The germline V and J ends were trimmed by 5 bases and 9 bases, with 19 bases remaining between them. This clonotype was obtained from an adult who had HIV and had not received antiretroviral therapy, or was an uninfected healthy control (not recorded which). The material sequenced was peripheral blood. V gene TRBV7-2 combines with J gene TRBJ2-5; D possibly uses TRBD1 or TRBD2 (7 bases each). The CDR3 DNA reads TGTGCCAGCAGCCCACAGGGGACGGCGGGGGCCCAGTACTTC. Amino acid sequence: CASSPQGTAGAQYF. The variable domain in full, with the rest retrieved from reference TRBV7-2 and TRBJ2-5, is GAGVSQSPSNKVTEKGKDVELRCDPISGHTALYWYRQSLGQGLEFLIYFQGNSAPDKSGLPSDRFSAERTGGSVSTLTIQRTQQEDSAVYLCASSPQGTAGAQYFGPGTRLLVL.